The 11 T cell receptor beta chains below come from one sample, sequenced in a study of OX40 agonist ivuxolimab in advanced cancers. This table comes from immunoSEQ multiplex PCR, and its TCRdb copy is limited to in-frame clones, with some not included. The repertoire holds under 85,000 clones, with around 84% as singletons. Specimen: CD4+ or CD8+ T cells sorted from blood, collected in a trial of the OX40 agonist ivuxolimab. The receptors come from an adult with an advanced solid tumor such as melanoma, head and neck, liver or kidney cancer.

This clone was seen a single time. J is TRBJ1-2 and V is TRBV27; maybe TRBD1 (6 bases). V was trimmed by 3 bases and J by 8 bases, leaving 13 bases between them. Germline-derived CDR1 and CDR2 are MNHEY and SMNVEV (reference sequence). The length of the CDR3 is 13 residues. Here the CDR3 DNA reads TGTGCCAGCAGTTTCCCCGGGGGCCGAGGCTACACCTTC. It encodes CASSFPGGRGYTF.

The V gene is TRBV29-1, the J gene TRBJ1-2, with D perhaps matching TRBD1 (6 bases). The germline gives CDR1 SQVTM, CDR2 ANQGSEA. The CDR3 is made up of 13 amino acids. Deletions cut 7 bases from V and 8 bases from J, with 20 bases between. CDR3: CSDLRQAAEGYTF. The CDR3 DNA reads TGCAGCGACCTTCGACAGGCTGCAGAGGGCTACACCTTC.

This chain links TRBV2 with TRBJ1-1; D gene ambiguous. Trimming stripped 3 bases from V and 0 bases from J, with 5 bases between. Per germline, CDR1 SNHLY and CDR2 FYNNEI. This CDR3 comprises 13 residues. The CDR3 coding sequence is TGTGCCAGCAGTGATTCCTTGAACACTGAAGCTTTCTTT. It encodes CASSDSLNTEAFF.

The chain links TRBV6-6 to TRBJ1-4; 9 nucleotides align to TRBD1. Germline V CDR1 and CDR2: MNHNY, SVGAGI (reference sequence). This CDR3 has 15 residues. Unmatched junction bases numbered 11, after V lost 8 bases and J lost 7 bases. CDR3 coding DNA: TGTGCCAGCTGCCGGGACAGGGACAAGGTTGAAAAACTGTTTTTT. Protein sequence: CASCRDRDKVEKLFF.

The CDR3 region has the DNA TGTGCCAGCAGGAGACTAGCGGGAGGGCCAGATACGCAGTATTTT. Translated: CASRRLAGGPDTQYF. The chain employs TRBV2 and TRBJ2-3, with 14 bases identical to TRBD2. CDR1 and CDR2 from the germline V gene are SNHLY and FYNNEI. The J segment lost 4 bases and the V segment lost 6 bases, leaving 3 bases of the junction unmatched. This CDR3 is built from 15 residues.

The gene calls are TRBV6-1 and TRBJ2-3, with TRBD1 identical over 7 bases. The germline gives CDR1 MNHNS, CDR2 SASEGT. The CDR3 contains 15 residues. Trimming at V came to 9 bases and at J to 2 bases, leaving 11 bases not matched to a gene. CDR3 coding DNA: TGTGCCAGTAGAGGGGGCCAGGTCTACACAGATACGCAGTATTTT. This translates into CASRGGQVYTDTQYF.

The chain links TRBV28 to TRBJ1-4; 7 bases align to TRBD1. The CDR3 runs 17 residues. Germline V gene sequence: CDR1 MDHEN, CDR2 SYDVKM. After removal of 6 bases from V and 0 bases from J, the junction contained 10 bases not matched to a gene. The chain's CDR3 is CASSPPGDSATNEKLFF. The CDR3 region has the DNA TGTGCCAGCAGCCCTCCCGGGGACAGCGCAACTAATGAAAAACTGTTTTTT.

This chain links TRBV7-9 with TRBJ1-1, with a tentative D call TRBD1 (5 bases). In germline, CDR1 is SEHNR, CDR2 FQNEAQ (reference sequence). The V and J ends lost 6 bases and 7 bases respectively, with 18 bases between them. The CDR3 has 14 amino acids. CDR3 DNA: TGTGCCAGCAGGCTAAGCGGGGGAATGGGTGAAGCTTTCTTT. Translation gives CASRLSGGMGEAFF.

The CDR3 sequence is CASSLLLAGAPSSEQYF. As DNA, the CDR3 is TGTGCCAGCAGCTTGTTGCTAGCGGGAGCCCCGAGTTCCGAGCAGTACTTC. The V and J genes are TRBV5-5 and TRBJ2-7; the match to TRBD2 covers 10 bases. CDR3 length: 17 residues. Germline trimming cut 1 base from V and 6 bases from J; bases unmatched to any gene: 13. CDR1 and CDR2 (germline): SGHKS, YYEKEE (reference sequence).

This rearrangement joins TRBV15 to TRBJ2-5, with D perhaps matching TRBD2 (5 bases). Germline V gene lookup returns CDR1 LNHNV and CDR2 YYDKDF (reference sequence). V was trimmed by 0 bases and J by 2 bases, leaving 10 bases between them. The CDR3 consists of 15 residues. The CDR3 DNA sequence: TGTGCCACCAGCAGAGATGGAGGAGCTCAAGAGACCCAGTACTTC. As protein: CATSRDGGAQETQYF.

The chain links TRBV6-5 to TRBJ2-7; TRBD1 matches at 7 bases. The CDR3 loop spans 14 amino acids. CDR1 and CDR2 (germline): MNHEY, SVGAGI. Unmatched junction bases numbered 7, after V lost 5 bases and J lost 3 bases. The CDR3 sequence is CASSLPGQSYEQYF. DNA of the CDR3: TGTGCCAGCAGTCTCCCGGGACAGAGCTACGAGCAGTACTTC.